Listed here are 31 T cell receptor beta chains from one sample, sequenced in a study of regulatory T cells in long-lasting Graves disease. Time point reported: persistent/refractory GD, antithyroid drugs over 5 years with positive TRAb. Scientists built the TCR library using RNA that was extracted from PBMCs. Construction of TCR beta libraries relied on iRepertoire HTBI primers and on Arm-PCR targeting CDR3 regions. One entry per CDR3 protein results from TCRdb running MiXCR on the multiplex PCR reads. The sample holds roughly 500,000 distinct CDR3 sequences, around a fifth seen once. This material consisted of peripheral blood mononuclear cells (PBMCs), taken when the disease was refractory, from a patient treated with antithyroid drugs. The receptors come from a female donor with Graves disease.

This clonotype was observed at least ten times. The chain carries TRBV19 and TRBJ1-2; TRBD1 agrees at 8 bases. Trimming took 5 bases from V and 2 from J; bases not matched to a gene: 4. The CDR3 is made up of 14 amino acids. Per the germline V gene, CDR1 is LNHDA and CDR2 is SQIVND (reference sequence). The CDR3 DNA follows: TGTGCCAGTAGTCACCGACAGGGGAACTATGGCTACACCTTC. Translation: CASSHRQGNYGYTF.

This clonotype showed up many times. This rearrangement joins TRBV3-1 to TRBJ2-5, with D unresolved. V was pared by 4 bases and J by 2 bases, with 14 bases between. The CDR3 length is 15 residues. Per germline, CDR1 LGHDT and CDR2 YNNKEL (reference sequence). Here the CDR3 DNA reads TGTGCCAGCAGCCTGCAGATCGTAGGGCAAGAGACCCAGTACTTC. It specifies CASSLQIVGQETQYF.

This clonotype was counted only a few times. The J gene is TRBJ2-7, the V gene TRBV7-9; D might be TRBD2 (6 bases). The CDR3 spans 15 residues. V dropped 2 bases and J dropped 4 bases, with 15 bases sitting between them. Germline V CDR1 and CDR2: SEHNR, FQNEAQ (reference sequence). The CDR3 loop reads CASSLRLAGHYEQYF. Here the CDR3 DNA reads TGTGCCAGCAGCTTAAGACTTGCGGGGCATTACGAGCAGTACTTC.

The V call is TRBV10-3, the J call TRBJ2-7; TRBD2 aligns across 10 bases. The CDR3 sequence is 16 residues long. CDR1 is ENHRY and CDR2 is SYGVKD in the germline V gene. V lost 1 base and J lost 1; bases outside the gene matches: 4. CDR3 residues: CAISEFGTSESYEQYF. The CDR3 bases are TGTGCCATCAGTGAGTTCGGGACTAGCGAGTCCTACGAGCAGTACTTC.

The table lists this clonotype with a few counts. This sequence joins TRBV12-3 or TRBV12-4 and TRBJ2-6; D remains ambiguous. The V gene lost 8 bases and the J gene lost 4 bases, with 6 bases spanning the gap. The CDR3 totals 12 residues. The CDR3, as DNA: TGTGCCAGCCTGGGAGGGGCCAACGTCCTGACTTTC. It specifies CASLGGANVLTF.

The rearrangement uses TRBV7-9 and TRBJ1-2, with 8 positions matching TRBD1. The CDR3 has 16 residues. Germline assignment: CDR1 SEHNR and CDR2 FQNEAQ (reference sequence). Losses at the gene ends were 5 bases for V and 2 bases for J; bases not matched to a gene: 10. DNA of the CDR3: TGTGCCAGCAGCCCAGTCGGGACAGGCAGCAACTATGGCTACACCTTC. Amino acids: CASSPVGTGSNYGYTF.

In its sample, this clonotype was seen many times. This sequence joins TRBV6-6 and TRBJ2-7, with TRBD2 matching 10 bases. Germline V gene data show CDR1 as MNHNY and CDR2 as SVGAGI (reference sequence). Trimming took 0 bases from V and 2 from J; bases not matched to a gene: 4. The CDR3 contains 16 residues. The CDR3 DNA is TGTGCCAGCAGTTACTCGCTTCTAGCGGGAGCCTACGAGCAGTACTTC. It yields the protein CASSYSLLAGAYEQYF.

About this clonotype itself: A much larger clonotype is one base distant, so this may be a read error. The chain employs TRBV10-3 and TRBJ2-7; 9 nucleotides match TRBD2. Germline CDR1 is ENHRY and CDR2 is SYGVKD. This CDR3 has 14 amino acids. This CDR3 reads CAIGESAGGYEQYF. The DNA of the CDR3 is TGTGCCATCGGTGAGTCAGCGGGAGGCTACGAGCAGTACTTC.

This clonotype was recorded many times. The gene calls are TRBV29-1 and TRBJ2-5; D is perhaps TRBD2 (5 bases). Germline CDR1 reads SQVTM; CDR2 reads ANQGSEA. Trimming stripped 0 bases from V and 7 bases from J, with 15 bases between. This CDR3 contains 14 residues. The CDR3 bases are TGCAGCGTTGAAGAGGGGAGCTCCCGGGGGACCCAGTACTTC. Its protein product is CSVEEGSSRGTQYF.

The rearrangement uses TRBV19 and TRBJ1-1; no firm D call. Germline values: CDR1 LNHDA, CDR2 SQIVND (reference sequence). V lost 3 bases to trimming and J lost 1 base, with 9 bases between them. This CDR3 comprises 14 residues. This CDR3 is CASSIGIANTEAFF. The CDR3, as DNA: TGTGCCAGTAGTATTGGGATAGCGAACACTGAAGCTTTCTTT.

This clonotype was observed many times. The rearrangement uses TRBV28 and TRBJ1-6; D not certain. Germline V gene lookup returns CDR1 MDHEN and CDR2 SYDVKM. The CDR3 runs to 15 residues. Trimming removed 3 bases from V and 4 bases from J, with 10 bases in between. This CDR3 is CASSFVAEYNSPLHF. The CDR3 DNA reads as TGTGCCAGCAGTTTTGTGGCAGAGTATAATTCACCCCTCCACTTT.

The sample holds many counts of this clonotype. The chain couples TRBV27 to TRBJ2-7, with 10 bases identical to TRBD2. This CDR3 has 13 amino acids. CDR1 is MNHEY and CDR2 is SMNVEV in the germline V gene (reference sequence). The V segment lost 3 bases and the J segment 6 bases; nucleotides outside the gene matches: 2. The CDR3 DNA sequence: TGTGCCAGCAGTTTCGGGACTAGCGTCGAGCAGTACTTC. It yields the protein CASSFGTSVEQYF.

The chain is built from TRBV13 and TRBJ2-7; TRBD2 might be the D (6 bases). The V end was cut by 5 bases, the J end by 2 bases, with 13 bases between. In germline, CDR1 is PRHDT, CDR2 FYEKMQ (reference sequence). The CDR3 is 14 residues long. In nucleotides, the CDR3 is TGTGCCAGCAGCAGGGGACTCCCCGCCTACGAGCAGTACTTC. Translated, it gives CASSRGLPAYEQYF.

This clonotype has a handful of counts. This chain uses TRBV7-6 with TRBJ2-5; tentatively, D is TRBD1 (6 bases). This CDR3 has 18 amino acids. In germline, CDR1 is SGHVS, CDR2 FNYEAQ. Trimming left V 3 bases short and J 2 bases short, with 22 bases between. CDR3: CASSFLRQDDRIQETQYF. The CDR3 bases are TGTGCCAGCAGCTTCCTGAGACAGGACGATAGGATTCAAGAGACCCAGTACTTC. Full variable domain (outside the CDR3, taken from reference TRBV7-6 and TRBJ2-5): GAGVSQSPRYKVTKRGQDVALRCDPISGHVSLYWYRQALGQGPEFLTYFNYEAQQDKSGLPNDRFSAERPEGSISTLTIQRTEQRDSAMYRCASSFLRQDDRIQETQYFGPGTRLLVL.

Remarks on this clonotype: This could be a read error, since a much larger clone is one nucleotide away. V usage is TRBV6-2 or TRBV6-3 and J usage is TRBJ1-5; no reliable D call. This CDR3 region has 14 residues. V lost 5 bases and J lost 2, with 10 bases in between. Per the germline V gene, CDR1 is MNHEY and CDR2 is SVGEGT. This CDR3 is CASSRETGNQPQHF. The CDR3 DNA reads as TGTGCCAGCAGTCGCGAGACGGGCAATCAGCCCCAGCATTTT.

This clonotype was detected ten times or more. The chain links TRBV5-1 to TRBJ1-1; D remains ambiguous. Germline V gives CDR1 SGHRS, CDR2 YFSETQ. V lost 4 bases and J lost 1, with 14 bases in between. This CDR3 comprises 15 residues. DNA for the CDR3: TGCGCCAGCAGCGTCAGGACGGCGGGGAACACTGAAGCTTTCTTT. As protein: CASSVRTAGNTEAFF.

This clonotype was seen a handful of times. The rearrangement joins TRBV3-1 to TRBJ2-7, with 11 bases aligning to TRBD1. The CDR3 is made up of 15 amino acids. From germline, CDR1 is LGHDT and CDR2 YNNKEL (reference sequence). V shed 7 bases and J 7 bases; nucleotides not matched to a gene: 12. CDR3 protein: CASTKGQGVLREQYF. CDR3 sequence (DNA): TGTGCCAGCACCAAGGGACAGGGGGTTCTTCGGGAGCAGTACTTC.

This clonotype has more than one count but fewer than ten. CDR3 DNA sequence: TGTGCCAGCAGTTATGTTGAGACAGGGTCTCAGCCCCAGCATTTT. It encodes CASSYVETGSQPQHF. The chain employs TRBV6-5 and TRBJ1-5, with 7 bases aligning to TRBD1. The germline V gene has CDR1 MNHEY and CDR2 SVGAGI. This CDR3 has 15 amino acids. Trimming took 3 bases from V and 6 from J; bases not matched to a gene: 8.

CDR3 amino acids: CASSSASGAYNEQFF. The CDR3 DNA reads TGTGCCAGCAGTTCGGCTAGCGGGGCGTACAATGAGCAGTTCTTC. The chain is built from TRBV28 and TRBJ2-1, with 9 bases aligning to TRBD2. J lost 4 bases, V lost 4 bases, and 5 bases had no gene match. Germline CDR1 reads MDHEN; CDR2 reads SYDVKM. This CDR3 is 15 amino acids long.

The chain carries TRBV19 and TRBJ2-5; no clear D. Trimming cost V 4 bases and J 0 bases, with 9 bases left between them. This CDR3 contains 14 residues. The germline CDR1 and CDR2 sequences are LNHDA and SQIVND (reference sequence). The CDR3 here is CASSTAAYQETQYF. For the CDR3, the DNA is TGTGCCAGTAGTACGGCGGCGTACCAAGAGACCCAGTACTTC.

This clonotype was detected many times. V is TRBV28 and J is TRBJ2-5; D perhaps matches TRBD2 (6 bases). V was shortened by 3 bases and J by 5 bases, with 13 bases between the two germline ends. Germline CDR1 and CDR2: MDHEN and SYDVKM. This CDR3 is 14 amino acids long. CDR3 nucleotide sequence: TGTGCCAGCAGTTTGCCAAGGGGACTCGAGACCCAGTACTTC. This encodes CASSLPRGLETQYF.

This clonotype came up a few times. CDR3 nucleotide sequence: TGCGCCAGCAACTTAACAGGGGATACTGAAGCTTTCTTT. Its translation is CASNLTGDTEAFF. The J gene is TRBJ1-1, the V gene TRBV5-1, with TRBD1 identical over 7 bases. Germline V CDR1 and CDR2: SGHRS, YFSETQ. This CDR3 spans 13 amino acids. V trimming: 6 bases; J trimming: 5 bases; junction bases outside the gene matches: 7.

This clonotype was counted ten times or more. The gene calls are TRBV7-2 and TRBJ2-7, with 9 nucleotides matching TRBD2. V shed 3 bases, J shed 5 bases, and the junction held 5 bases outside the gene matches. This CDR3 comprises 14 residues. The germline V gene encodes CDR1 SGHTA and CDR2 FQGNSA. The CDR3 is CASSFSGSRNEQYF. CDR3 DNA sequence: TGTGCCAGCAGCTTTAGCGGGAGTCGAAACGAGCAGTACTTC.

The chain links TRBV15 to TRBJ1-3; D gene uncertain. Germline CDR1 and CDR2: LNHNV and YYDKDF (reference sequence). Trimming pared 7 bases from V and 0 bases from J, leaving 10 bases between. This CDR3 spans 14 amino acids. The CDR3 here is CATNDKLSGNTIYF. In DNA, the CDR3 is TGTGCCACCAACGACAAACTCTCTGGAAACACCATATATTTT.

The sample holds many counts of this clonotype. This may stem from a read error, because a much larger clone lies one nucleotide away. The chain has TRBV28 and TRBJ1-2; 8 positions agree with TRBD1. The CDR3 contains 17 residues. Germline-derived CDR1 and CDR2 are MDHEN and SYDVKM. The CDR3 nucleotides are TGTGCCAGCAGTTTATACGGACAGGGCTCTCCTAACTATAGCTACACCTTC. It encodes CASSLYGQGSPNYSYTF.

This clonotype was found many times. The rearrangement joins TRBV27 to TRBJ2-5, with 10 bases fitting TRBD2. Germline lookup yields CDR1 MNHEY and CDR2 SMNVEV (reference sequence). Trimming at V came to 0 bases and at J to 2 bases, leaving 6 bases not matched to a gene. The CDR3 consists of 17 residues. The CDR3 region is CASSLSTSGQKQETQYF. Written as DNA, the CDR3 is TGTGCCAGCAGTTTATCGACTAGCGGGCAGAAGCAAGAGACCCAGTACTTC.

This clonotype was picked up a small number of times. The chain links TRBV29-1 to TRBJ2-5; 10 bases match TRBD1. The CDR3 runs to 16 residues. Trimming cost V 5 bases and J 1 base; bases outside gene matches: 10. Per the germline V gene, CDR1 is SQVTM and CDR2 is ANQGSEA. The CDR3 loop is CSVLNSRTGGQETQYF. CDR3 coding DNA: TGCAGCGTTTTAAATTCCCGGACAGGGGGCCAAGAGACCCAGTACTTC.

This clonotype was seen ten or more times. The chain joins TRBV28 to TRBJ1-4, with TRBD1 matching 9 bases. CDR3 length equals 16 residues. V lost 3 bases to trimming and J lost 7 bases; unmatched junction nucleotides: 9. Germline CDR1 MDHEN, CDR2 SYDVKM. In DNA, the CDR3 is TGTGCCAGCAGTTTTGGGGCCGGGACAGGGAGTGAAAAACTGTTTTTT. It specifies CASSFGAGTGSEKLFF.

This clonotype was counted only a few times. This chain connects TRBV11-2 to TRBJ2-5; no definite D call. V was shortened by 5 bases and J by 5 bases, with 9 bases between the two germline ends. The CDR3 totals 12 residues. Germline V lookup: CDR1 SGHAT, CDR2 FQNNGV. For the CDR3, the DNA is TGTGCCAGCAGCGGGGTGGCGGAGACCCAGTACTTC. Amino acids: CASSGVAETQYF.

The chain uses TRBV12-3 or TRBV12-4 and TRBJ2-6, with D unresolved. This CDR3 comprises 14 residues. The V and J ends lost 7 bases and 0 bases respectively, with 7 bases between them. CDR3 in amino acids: CASTFRSGANVLTF. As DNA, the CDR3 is TGTGCCAGCACCTTCCGCTCTGGGGCCAACGTCCTGACTTTC.

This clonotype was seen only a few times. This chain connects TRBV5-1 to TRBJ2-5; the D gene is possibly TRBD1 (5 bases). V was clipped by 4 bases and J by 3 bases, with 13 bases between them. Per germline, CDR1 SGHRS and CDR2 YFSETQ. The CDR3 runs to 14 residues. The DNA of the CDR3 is TGCGCCAGCAGCCCAGGGAATCCGGAAGAGACCCAGTACTTC. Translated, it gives CASSPGNPEETQYF.